The rows below give T cell receptor beta chains drawn from one sample of a study of patients and donors after allogeneic stem cell transplantation. TCRdb called the RT-PCR reads again in MiXCR, with one record for every CDR3 protein. Found here are 920,000 or so distinct CDR3 sequences, roughly 17% of them singletons; the top ten hold about 6%. The sequenced sample consisted of blood, either unsorted or a sorted T cell fraction (not recorded which). The receptor set was obtained from a human donor who was either an allogeneic HSCT recipient or a stem cell or donor lymphocyte infusion donor (not recorded which). It is not recorded whose cells these are; they may come from a transplant donor. Both conserved end residues are part of each CDR3. The D gene is left open where the match is weak. Clone sizes are given selectively: once, few, many, or a class where the clone is expanded.

v_call: TRBV7-2
j_call: TRBJ1-2
d_call: NA
clone_size: few
cdr3_nt: TGTGCCAGCAGCTTAGGTTTGATCGGGGGAGGCTATGGCTACACCTTC
cdr3_aa: CASSLGLIGGGYGYTF

v_call: TRBV7-2
j_call: TRBJ1-4
d_call: NA
clone_size: few
cdr3_nt: TGTGCCAGCAGCCCGGGGAGATCTAATGAAAAACTGTTTTTT
cdr3_aa: CASSPGRSNEKLFF

v_call: TRBV5-1
j_call: TRBJ2-1
d_call: NA
clone_size: NA
cdr3_nt: TGCGCCAGCAGCTTTCGTGATAGCGGTATGAGTGAGCAGTTCTTC
cdr3_aa: CASSFRDSGMSEQFF

v_call: TRBV29-1
j_call: TRBJ1-1
d_call: NA
clone_size: many
cdr3_nt: TGCAGCGTTGTGATGAACACTGAAGCTTTCTTT
cdr3_aa: CSVVMNTEAFF

v_call: TRBV24-1
j_call: TRBJ2-2
d_call: NA
clone_size: few
cdr3_nt: TGTGCCACCAGTGGTCGCGGCCCCGGGGAGCTGTTTTTT
cdr3_aa: CATSGRGPGELFF

v_call: TRBV6-5
j_call: TRBJ1-5
d_call: NA
clone_size: NA
cdr3_nt: TGTGCCAGCAGTTACGGGGAAGGCTATGGGCCCCAGCATTTT
cdr3_aa: CASSYGEGYGPQHF

v_call: TRBV30
j_call: TRBJ2-5
d_call: NA
clone_size: NA
cdr3_nt: TGTGCCTGGAGTTTTACATTGGAGACCCAGTACTTC
cdr3_aa: CAWSFTLETQYF

v_call: TRBV4-2
j_call: TRBJ2-3
d_call: TRBD2
clone_size: NA
cdr3_nt: TGTGCCAGCAGCCAAGATCAGGCAGGACTAGCGGGTGTTAATACGCAGTATTTT
cdr3_aa: CASSQDQAGLAGVNTQYF

v_call: TRBV30
j_call: TRBJ1-1
d_call: NA
clone_size: NA
cdr3_nt: TGTGCCTGGAATCTGAAAAATGCTTGGCAATCGACTGCGCTGAACACTGAAGCTTTCTTT
cdr3_aa: CAWNLKNAWQSTALNTEAFF

v_call: TRBV29-1
j_call: TRBJ2-7
d_call: NA
clone_size: many
cdr3_nt: TGCAGCGTTGAAAGCTCGCCGGGGACTTCCTACGAGCAGTACTTC
cdr3_aa: CSVESSPGTSYEQYF

v_call: TRBV27
j_call: TRBJ1-6
d_call: TRBD1
clone_size: few
cdr3_nt: TGTGCCAGCAGTACCGGACAGGGTAATAACTCACCCCTCCACTTT
cdr3_aa: CASSTGQGNNSPLHF

v_call: TRBV7-6
j_call: TRBJ2-7
d_call: NA
clone_size: few
cdr3_nt: TGTGCCAGCAGCTTAGGCTCCCCTCCTTACGAGCAGTACTTC
cdr3_aa: CASSLGSPPYEQYF

v_call: TRBV7-9
j_call: TRBJ2-7
d_call: NA
clone_size: few
cdr3_nt: TGTGCCAGCAGCTTGACAGGCCTCGGCTACGAGCAGTACTTC
cdr3_aa: CASSLTGLGYEQYF

v_call: TRBV5-1
j_call: TRBJ2-1
d_call: NA
clone_size: few
cdr3_nt: TGCGCCAGCAGCTTGGCCATATCCCGGGAGAATGAGCAGTTCTTC
cdr3_aa: CASSLAISRENEQFF

v_call: TRBV12-3/TRBV12-4
j_call: TRBJ1-1
d_call: NA
clone_size: NA
cdr3_nt: TGTGCCAGCAGTTTAACCCGCGGGGCTGAAGCTTTCTTT
cdr3_aa: CASSLTRGAEAFF

v_call: TRBV5-6
j_call: TRBJ2-3
d_call: TRBD1
clone_size: few
cdr3_nt: TGTGCCAGCAGCTTTTACAGGGGGCGGGATACGCAGTATTTT
cdr3_aa: CASSFYRGRDTQYF

v_call: TRBV18
j_call: TRBJ1-2
d_call: TRBD1
clone_size: NA
cdr3_nt: TGTGCCAGCTCACTCTTCCCTTCCTCAGGGGGACGAGGCTACACCTTC
cdr3_aa: CASSLFPSSGGRGYTF

v_call: TRBV12-3/TRBV12-4
j_call: TRBJ2-3
d_call: TRBD2
clone_size: many
cdr3_nt: TGTGCCAGTCCCCCACGGGAGGGCACAGATACGCAGTATTTT
cdr3_aa: CASPPREGTDTQYF

v_call: TRBV7-2
j_call: TRBJ1-1
d_call: NA
clone_size: few
cdr3_nt: TGTGCCAGCAGCCGTCGGGCCATGAACACTGAAGCTTTCTTT
cdr3_aa: CASSRRAMNTEAFF

v_call: TRBV11-2
j_call: TRBJ2-1
d_call: TRBD2
clone_size: NA
cdr3_nt: TGTGCCAGCAGCCACCTCGGGGAGCGGGGGGGCCTCAACAATGAGCAGTTCTTC
cdr3_aa: CASSHLGERGGLNNEQFF

v_call: TRBV12-3/TRBV12-4
j_call: TRBJ2-5
d_call: NA
clone_size: NA
cdr3_nt: TGTGCCAGCAGTTTTTCGCAGATCCAAGAGACCCAGTACTTC
cdr3_aa: CASSFSQIQETQYF

v_call: TRBV18
j_call: TRBJ1-2
d_call: NA
clone_size: NA
cdr3_nt: TGTGCCAGCTCACCACAGGTCACACTCGGCAACTATGGCTACACCTTC
cdr3_aa: CASSPQVTLGNYGYTF

v_call: TRBV18
j_call: TRBJ1-1
d_call: NA
clone_size: NA
cdr3_nt: TGTGCCAGCCTGTCGGGATGGGAGAACACTGAAGCTTTCTTT
cdr3_aa: CASLSGWENTEAFF

v_call: TRBV27
j_call: TRBJ1-2
d_call: NA
clone_size: few
cdr3_nt: TGTGCCAGCAGTTTACGGGGGGTGGAGGGCTACACCTTC
cdr3_aa: CASSLRGVEGYTF

v_call: TRBV7-9
j_call: TRBJ2-2
d_call: NA
clone_size: few
cdr3_nt: TGTGCCAGCAGCGCCCGACAGGGAGGAACCGGGGAGCTGTTTTTT
cdr3_aa: CASSARQGGTGELFF

v_call: TRBV24-1
j_call: TRBJ1-3
d_call: NA
clone_size: many
cdr3_nt: TGTGCCACCAGTGCGACGTTTGGAAACACCATATATTTT
cdr3_aa: CATSATFGNTIYF

v_call: TRBV7-2
j_call: TRBJ2-5
d_call: NA
clone_size: NA
cdr3_nt: TGTGCCAGCAGCTTAAGTCGCGGCGGCGGAGAAGAGACCCAGTACTTC
cdr3_aa: CASSLSRGGGEETQYF

v_call: TRBV12-3/TRBV12-4
j_call: TRBJ1-1
d_call: TRBD1
clone_size: many
cdr3_nt: TGTGCCAGCAGCCGACAGGGGGGGAACACTGAAGCTTTCTTT
cdr3_aa: CASSRQGGNTEAFF

v_call: TRBV6-2/TRBV6-3
j_call: TRBJ2-1
d_call: TRBD2
clone_size: NA
cdr3_nt: TGTGCCAGCAGTTACCGCGGACTAGCGGGATATGAGCAGTTCTTC
cdr3_aa: CASSYRGLAGYEQFF

v_call: TRBV3-1
j_call: TRBJ2-3
d_call: NA
clone_size: NA
cdr3_nt: TGTGCCAGCAGCCCCGGGGAGACAACGCAGTATTTT
cdr3_aa: CASSPGETTQYF

v_call: TRBV6-1
j_call: TRBJ2-5
d_call: TRBD2
clone_size: NA
cdr3_nt: TGTGCCAACAGCCTGGGACTAGCGGGGGCTCAAGAGACCCAGTACTTC
cdr3_aa: CANSLGLAGAQETQYF

v_call: TRBV4-2
j_call: TRBJ1-5
d_call: NA
clone_size: many
cdr3_nt: TGTGCCAGCAGCCAAACAGGGAATAGCAATCAGCCCCAGCATTTT
cdr3_aa: CASSQTGNSNQPQHF

v_call: TRBV5-4
j_call: TRBJ2-1
d_call: NA
clone_size: few
cdr3_nt: TGTGCCAGCAGCCGGACCCGTAGTCCCTTAAATGAGCAGTTCTTC
cdr3_aa: CASSRTRSPLNEQFF

v_call: TRBV4-1
j_call: TRBJ1-2
d_call: NA
clone_size: many
cdr3_nt: TGCGCCAGCAGCCAAGGCTCAGGCTATGGCTACACCTTC
cdr3_aa: CASSQGSGYGYTF

v_call: TRBV27
j_call: TRBJ2-3
d_call: TRBD2
clone_size: many
cdr3_nt: TGTGCCAGCAGACTAGCGGGCACAGATACGCAGTATTTT
cdr3_aa: CASRLAGTDTQYF

v_call: TRBV24-1
j_call: TRBJ2-3
d_call: TRBD2
clone_size: few
cdr3_nt: TGTGCCACCAGTGATTTGTCCAGGGCGGGGGGCACAGATACGCAGTATTTT
cdr3_aa: CATSDLSRAGGTDTQYF